This is a list of T cell receptor beta chains from one sample in a study of post-analysis software for immune sequencing data. TCRdb re-analysed the PCR reads in MiXCR, keeping a single row per CDR3 protein. The table has approximately 730,000 distinct CDR3 sequences, just over 45% seen once; the top ten hold 4% to 5%. The specimen sequenced was blood. The receptors stem from a girl aged 5-17 years with multiple sclerosis. The CDR3 runs from the conserved cysteine through the conserved F or W. A D gene is named only where the DNA matches it firmly. Part of the rows lack a size; the others show once, few, many or a class for expanded clones.

d_gene	v_gene	abundance	j_gene	CDR3aa	CDR3nt
-	TRBV29-1	few	TRBJ2-7	CSVGDRYYEQYF	TGCAGCGTTGGGGACCGGTACTACGAGCAGTACTTC
TRBD2	TRBV10-3	few	TRBJ2-3	CAMGSSGYTQYF	TGTGCCATGGGCAGTAGCGGGTATACGCAGTATTTT
TRBD1	TRBV13	-	TRBJ2-1	CASSLRTGAYNEQFF	TGTGCCAGCAGCTTAAGGACAGGGGCCTACAATGAGCAGTTCTTC
TRBD2	TRBV6-5	few	TRBJ2-1	CASSYVSSGRVGSYNEQFF	TGTGCCAGCAGTTACGTGTCTAGCGGGAGGGTTGGCTCCTACAATGAGCAGTTCTTC
TRBD1	TRBV24-1	-	TRBJ2-5	CATSGDRFGETQYF	TGTGCCACCAGTGGGGACAGGTTCGGGGAGACCCAGTACTTC
-	TRBV20-1	-	TRBJ2-5	CSASGAARGYQETQYF	TGCAGTGCTAGTGGGGCGGCTCGGGGGTACCAAGAGACCCAGTACTTC
-	TRBV19	few	TRBJ2-5	CASRHPQGSETQYF	TGTGCCAGTCGACACCCGCAGGGTTCAGAGACCCAGTACTTC
-	TRBV4-1	-	TRBJ2-3	CASSQDREVRTQYF	TGCGCCAGCAGCCAAGATCGGGAAGTCCGTACGCAGTATTTT
-	TRBV6-1	-	TRBJ2-1	CASSHYSYNEQFF	TGTGCCAGCAGCCACTACTCCTACAATGAGCAGTTCTTC
TRBD1	TRBV27	-	TRBJ2-7	CASSFRTGGSEQYF	TGTGCCAGCAGTTTTCGGACAGGGGGGAGCGAGCAGTACTTC
-	TRBV12-3/TRBV12-4	few	TRBJ1-2	CASRPPGTPYGYTF	TGTGCCAGCAGGCCCCCCGGGACGCCCTATGGCTACACCTTC
TRBD2	TRBV6-5	many	TRBJ2-1	CASSSLAGGLNEQFF	TGTGCCAGCAGTTCGCTAGCGGGAGGGCTCAATGAGCAGTTCTTC
TRBD1	TRBV6-5	-	TRBJ1-5	CASSSGTGGSQPQHF	TGTGCCAGCAGCTCCGGGACAGGGGGTAGTCAGCCCCAGCATTTT
TRBD1	TRBV7-2	many	TRBJ2-7	CASSIGQGPYEQYF	TGTGCCAGCAGCATTGGACAGGGTCCCTACGAGCAGTACTTC
-	TRBV20-1	-	TRBJ1-2	CSASSPVRSTGHHGYTF	TGCAGTGCTAGCTCTCCTGTAAGATCTACGGGGCACCATGGCTACACCTTC
TRBD2	TRBV20-1	-	TRBJ2-7	CSARPIAGGPYEQYF	TGCAGTGCTAGACCCATAGCGGGAGGCCCCTACGAGCAGTACTTC
-	TRBV20-1	-	TRBJ2-3	CSARPRAGTDTQYF	TGCAGTGCTAGACCCAGGGCGGGCACAGATACGCAGTATTTT
-	TRBV2	few	TRBJ2-1	CASSERRDPSYNEQFF	TGTGCCAGCAGTGAACGGCGGGACCCCTCCTACAATGAGCAGTTCTTC
-	TRBV7-3	once	TRBJ2-7	CASSPDPFGGEQYF	TGTGCCAGCAGCCCGGACCCGTTTGGCGGCGAGCAGTACTTC
-	TRBV20-1	-	TRBJ2-1	CSVVLRKSSYNEQFF	TGCAGTGTTGTTTTGCGGAAGAGCTCCTACAATGAGCAGTTCTTC
-	TRBV27	once	TRBJ1-2	CASSTAGQRNYGYTF	TGTGCCAGCAGTACCGCCGGGCAGCGTAACTATGGCTACACCTTC
-	TRBV6-6	once	TRBJ2-1	CASSYRSEQFF	TGTGCCAGCAGTTACAGGTCTGAGCAGTTCTTC
-	TRBV4-3	-	TRBJ2-3	CASSQESTPSTQYF	TGCGCCAGCAGCCAAGAATCGACTCCCAGTACGCAGTATTTT
-	TRBV20-1	-	TRBJ2-3	CSANKGGAGGTDTQYF	TGCAGTGCTAATAAGGGGGGGGCGGGAGGCACAGATACGCAGTATTTT
-	TRBV4-3	-	TRBJ2-1	CASSQDLTGAYNEQFF	TGCGCCAGCAGCCAAGATCTGACGGGAGCCTACAATGAGCAGTTCTTC
-	TRBV2	-	TRBJ2-4	CASSEPMENIQYF	TGTGCCAGCAGTGAACCCATGGAGAACATTCAGTACTTC
TRBD1	TRBV9	few	TRBJ2-7	CASSRNPTGMASYEQYF	TGTGCCAGCAGCCGAAATCCGACAGGGATGGCCTCCTACGAGCAGTACTTC
TRBD1	TRBV27	-	TRBJ2-1	CASSLPTTGINEQFF	TGTGCCAGCAGTCTGCCTACGACAGGGATCAATGAGCAGTTCTTC
-	TRBV6-5	few	TRBJ2-7	CASRPTGYNSYEQYF	TGTGCCAGCAGGCCTACAGGGTATAACTCCTACGAGCAGTACTTC
-	TRBV7-9	-	TRBJ2-1	CASSLGPADPFF	TGTGCCAGCAGCTTAGGACCGGCGGACCCGTTCTTC
-	TRBV2	-	TRBJ2-3	CASTDRSPRDTQYF	TGTGCCAGCACCGACAGGTCCCCCAGAGATACGCAGTATTTT
-	TRBV7-9	-	TRBJ2-1	CASSSFRGSYNEQFF	TGTGCCAGCAGCTCCTTCAGGGGATCCTACAATGAGCAGTTCTTC
TRBD1	TRBV12-3/TRBV12-4	once	TRBJ1-5	CASSFGTGGPSNQPQHF	TGTGCCAGCAGTTTTGGGACAGGGGGGCCGAGCAATCAGCCCCAGCATTTT
-	TRBV6-1	once	TRBJ2-4	CASSGRGVTLNIQYF	TGTGCCAGCAGTGGGCGTGGGGTGACACTAAACATTCAGTACTTC
-	TRBV6-5	-	TRBJ1-1	CASSYSRGAEAFF	TGTGCCAGCAGTTACTCAAGGGGTGCTGAAGCTTTCTTT
-	TRBV6-1	few	TRBJ1-5	CASRDGYSNQPQHF	TGTGCCAGCAGGGACGGCTATAGCAATCAGCCCCAGCATTTT
-	TRBV29-1	-	TRBJ2-5	CSVDGREETQYF	TGCAGCGTGGATGGCAGAGAAGAGACCCAGTACTTC
TRBD1	TRBV30	-	TRBJ1-1	CAWGQGLHTEAFF	TGTGCCTGGGGACAGGGGTTACACACTGAAGCTTTCTTT
-	TRBV6-5	-	TRBJ2-7	CVSSPRGINPSNEQYF	TGTGTCAGCAGCCCTCGGGGGATCAATCCGTCGAACGAGCAGTACTTC
TRBD2	TRBV2	-	TRBJ2-1	CASTSSGPYNEQFF	TGTGCCAGCACCAGTAGCGGGCCCTACAATGAGCAGTTCTTC
-	TRBV20-1	-	TRBJ2-3	CSATPDGDTQYF	TGCAGTGCTACCCCGGACGGAGATACGCAGTATTTT
-	TRBV10-3	-	TRBJ2-7	CAISEGTSPHYEQYF	TGTGCCATCAGTGAGGGGACTTCGCCGCACTACGAGCAGTACTTC
-	TRBV25-1	-	TRBJ2-7	CASSELSGDEQYF	TGTGCCAGCAGTGAATTATCGGGGGACGAGCAGTACTTC
TRBD2	TRBV20-1	-	TRBJ2-5	CSARSSGRGETQYF	TGCAGTGCTAGATCTAGCGGGAGGGGGGAGACCCAGTACTTC
TRBD2	TRBV12-3/TRBV12-4	-	TRBJ2-1	CASLNSGRDNNEQFF	TGTGCCAGTTTGAATAGCGGGAGGGATAACAATGAGCAGTTCTTC
TRBD2	TRBV10-3	few	TRBJ2-1	CAISEPLLTAGAPFF	TGTGCCATCAGTGAGCCCCTTCTAACCGCGGGAGCCCCGTTCTTC
TRBD2	TRBV24-1	-	TRBJ2-7	CATGAGDSYNEQYF	TGTGCCACCGGAGCGGGAGACTCCTACAATGAGCAGTACTTC
-	TRBV6-6	-	TRBJ2-4	CASAERAAPKNIQYF	TGTGCCAGCGCCGAGAGGGCGGCGCCCAAAAACATTCAGTACTTC
-	TRBV20-1	-	TRBJ2-2	CSARDRDPGELFF	TGCAGTGCTAGAGACAGGGATCCCGGGGAGCTGTTTTTT
-	TRBV28	-	TRBJ2-7	CASSARGREQYF	TGTGCCAGCAGTGCCAGGGGCCGCGAGCAGTACTTC
TRBD2	TRBV7-9	-	TRBJ2-7	CASSSPGLGSHEQYF	TGTGCCAGCAGCTCACCGGGACTAGGCTCCCACGAGCAGTACTTC
-	TRBV20-1	-	TRBJ2-5	CSAREEGVGKETQYF	TGCAGTGCTAGAGAGGAGGGAGTAGGTAAAGAGACCCAGTACTTC
-	TRBV29-1	-	TRBJ2-1	CSVVPPGMVNEQFF	TGCAGCGTTGTGCCCCCAGGGATGGTCAATGAGCAGTTCTTC